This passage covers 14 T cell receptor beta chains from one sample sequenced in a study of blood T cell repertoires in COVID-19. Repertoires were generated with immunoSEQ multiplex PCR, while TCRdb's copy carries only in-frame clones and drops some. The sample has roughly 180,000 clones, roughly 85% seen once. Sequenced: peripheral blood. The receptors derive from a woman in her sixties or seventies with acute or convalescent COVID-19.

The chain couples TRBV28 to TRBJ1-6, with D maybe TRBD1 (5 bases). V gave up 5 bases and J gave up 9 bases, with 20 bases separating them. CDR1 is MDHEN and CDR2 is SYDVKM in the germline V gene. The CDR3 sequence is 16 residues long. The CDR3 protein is CASSPLGEGGGSPLHF. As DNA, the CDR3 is TGTGCCAGCAGTCCCCTCGGGGAGGGCGGGGGTTCACCCCTCCACTTT.

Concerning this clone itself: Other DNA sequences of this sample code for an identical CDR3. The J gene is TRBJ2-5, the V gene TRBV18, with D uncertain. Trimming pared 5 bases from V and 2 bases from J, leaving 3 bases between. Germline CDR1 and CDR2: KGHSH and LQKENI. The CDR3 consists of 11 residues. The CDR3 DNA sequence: TGTGCCAGCTCATCGCAAGAGACCCAGTACTTC. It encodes CASSSQETQYF.

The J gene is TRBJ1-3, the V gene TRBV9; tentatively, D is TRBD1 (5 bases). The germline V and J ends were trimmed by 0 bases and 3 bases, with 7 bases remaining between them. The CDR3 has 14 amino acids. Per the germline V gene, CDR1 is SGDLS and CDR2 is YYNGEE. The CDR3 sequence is CASSVGDSGNTIYF. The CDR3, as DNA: TGTGCCAGCAGCGTAGGAGACAGTGGAAACACCATATATTTT.

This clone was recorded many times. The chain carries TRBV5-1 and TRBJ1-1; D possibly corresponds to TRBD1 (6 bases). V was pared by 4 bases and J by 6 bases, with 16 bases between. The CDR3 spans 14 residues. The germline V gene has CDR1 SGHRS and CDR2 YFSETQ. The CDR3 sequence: CASSGRTDNPEAFF. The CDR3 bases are TGCGCCAGCAGCGGTCGGACAGACAACCCTGAAGCTTTCTTT.

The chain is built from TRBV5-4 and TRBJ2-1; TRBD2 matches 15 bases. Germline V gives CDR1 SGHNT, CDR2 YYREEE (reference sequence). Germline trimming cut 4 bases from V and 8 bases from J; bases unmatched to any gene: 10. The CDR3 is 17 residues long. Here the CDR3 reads CASSHRTSGRGIDEQFF. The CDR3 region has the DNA TGTGCCAGCAGCCACCGGACTAGCGGGAGGGGAATAGATGAGCAGTTCTTC.

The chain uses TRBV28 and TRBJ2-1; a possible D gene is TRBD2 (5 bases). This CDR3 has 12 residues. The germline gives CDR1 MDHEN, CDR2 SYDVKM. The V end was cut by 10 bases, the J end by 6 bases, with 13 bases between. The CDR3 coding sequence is TGTGCCACCGGAACTAGTACCAATGAGCAGTTCTTC. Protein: CATGTSTNEQFF.

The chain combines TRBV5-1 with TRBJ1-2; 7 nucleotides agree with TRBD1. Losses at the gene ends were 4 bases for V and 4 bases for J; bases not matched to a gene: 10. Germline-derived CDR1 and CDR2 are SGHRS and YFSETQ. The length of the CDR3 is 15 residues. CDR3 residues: CASSPGGTGLYGYTF. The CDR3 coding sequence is TGCGCCAGCAGCCCAGGGGGTACAGGGCTCTATGGCTACACCTTC. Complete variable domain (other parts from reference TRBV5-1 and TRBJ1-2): KAGVTQTPRYLIKTRGQQVTLSCSPISGHRSVSWYQQTPGQGLQFLFEYFSETQRNKGNFPGRFSGRQFSNSRSEMNVSTLELGDSALYLCASSPGGTGLYGYTFGSGTRLTVV.

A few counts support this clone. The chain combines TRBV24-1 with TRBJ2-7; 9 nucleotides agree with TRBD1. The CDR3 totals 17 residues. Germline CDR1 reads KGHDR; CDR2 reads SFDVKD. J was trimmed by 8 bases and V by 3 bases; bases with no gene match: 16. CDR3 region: CATSDPSPGTGHHQQYF. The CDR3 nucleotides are TGTGCCACCAGTGATCCATCCCCAGGGACAGGGCACCACCAGCAGTACTTC.

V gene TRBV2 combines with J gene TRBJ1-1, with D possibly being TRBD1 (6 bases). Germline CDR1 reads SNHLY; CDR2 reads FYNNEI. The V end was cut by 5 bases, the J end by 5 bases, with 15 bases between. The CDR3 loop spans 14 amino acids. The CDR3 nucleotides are TGTGCCAGCAGTCCCGAAAGGGGGATGACTGAAGCTTTCTTT. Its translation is CASSPERGMTEAFF.

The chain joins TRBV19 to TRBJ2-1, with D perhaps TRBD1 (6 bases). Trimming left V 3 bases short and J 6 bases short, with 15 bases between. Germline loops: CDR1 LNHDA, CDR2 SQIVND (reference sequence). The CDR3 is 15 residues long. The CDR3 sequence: CASSMAIWTANEQFF. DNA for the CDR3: TGTGCCAGTAGTATGGCCATCTGGACAGCCAATGAGCAGTTCTTC.

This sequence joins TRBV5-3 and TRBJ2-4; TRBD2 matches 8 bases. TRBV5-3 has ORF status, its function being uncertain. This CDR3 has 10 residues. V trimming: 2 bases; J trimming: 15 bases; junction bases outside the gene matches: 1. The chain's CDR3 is CARSFGTRYF. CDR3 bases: TGTGCCAGAAGCTTCGGGACTAGGTACTTC.

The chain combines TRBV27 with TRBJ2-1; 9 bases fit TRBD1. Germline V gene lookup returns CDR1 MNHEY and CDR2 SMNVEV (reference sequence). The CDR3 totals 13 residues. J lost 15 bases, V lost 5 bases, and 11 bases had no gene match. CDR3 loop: CASSITGGSHTFF. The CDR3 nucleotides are TGTGCCAGCAGTATTACAGGGGGCAGCCACACGTTCTTC.

The CDR3 sequence: CASSSHRGQETQYF. The CDR3 nucleotides read TGTGCCAGCAGCTCTCACAGGGGCCAAGAGACCCAGTACTTC. The chain has TRBV11-3 and TRBJ2-5, with 7 bases matching TRBD1. Germline assignment: CDR1 SGHNT and CDR2 YENEEA. With 4 bases clipped from V and 1 base from J, the junction kept 3 bases outside the gene matches. The CDR3 is 14 residues long. Looking up the rest from reference TRBV11-3 and TRBJ2-5 gives the full variable domain: EAGVVQSPRYKIIEKKQPVAFWCNPISGHNTLYWYLQNLGQGPELLIRYENEEAVDDSQLPKDRFSAERLKGVDSTLKIQPAELGDSAVYLCASSSHRGQETQYFGPGTRLLVL.

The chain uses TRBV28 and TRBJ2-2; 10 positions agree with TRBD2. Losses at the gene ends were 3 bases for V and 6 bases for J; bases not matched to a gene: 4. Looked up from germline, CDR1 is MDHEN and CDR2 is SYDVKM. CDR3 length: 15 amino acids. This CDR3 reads CASSLSGTSAGELFF. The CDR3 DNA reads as TGTGCCAGCAGTTTGTCCGGGACTAGCGCCGGGGAGCTGTTTTTT.